Listed here are 27 T cell receptor beta chains from one sample, sequenced in a study of T cell repertoires in cytomegalovirus infection. TCRdb itself ran the reads through MiXCR, one entry per CDR3 protein. The sample contains around 170,000 distinct CDR3 sequences, 13% to 15% of which appear only once. Sequenced sample: PBMCs. These receptors were obtained from a human donor in good health (CMV status not recorded). Some clones in this sample may be carry-over from other donors' samples.

The chain couples TRBV29-1 to TRBJ2-7; the D call may be TRBD1 or TRBD2 (6 bases each). Germline CDR1 SQVTM, CDR2 ANQGSEA. V was cut by 7 bases and J by 4 bases, with 14 bases left in between. The CDR3 spans 12 residues. The CDR3 nucleotides are TGCAGCGCTGACGGAGGGGGGTACGAGCAGTACTTC. Its translation is CSADGGGYEQYF.

This clonotype was seen at least ten times. The J gene is TRBJ2-5, the V gene TRBV7-8; 8 bases agree with TRBD2. CDR1 is SGHVS, CDR2 FQNEAQ, per germline. The CDR3 extends over 13 amino acids. Trimming removed 0 bases from V and 12 bases from J; junction bases left unmatched: 6. The CDR3 sequence: CASSLAISGNEYF. In DNA, the CDR3 is TGTGCCAGCAGCTTAGCGATTAGCGGGAATGAGTACTTC. Looking up the rest from reference TRBV7-8 and TRBJ2-5 gives the full variable domain: GAGVSQSPRYKVAKRGQDVALRCDPISGHVSLFWYQQALGQGPEFLTYFQNEAQLDKSGLPSDRFFAERPEGSVSTLKIQRTQQEDSAVYLCASSLAISGNEYFGPGTRLLVL.

The chain is built from TRBV6-6 and TRBJ1-2; TRBD1 is a possible D gene (5 bases). The germline V and J ends were trimmed by 0 bases and 6 bases, with 20 bases remaining between them. CDR3 length equals 17 residues. Germline V lookup: CDR1 MNHNY, CDR2 SVGAGI (reference sequence). CDR3 sequence reads: CASSYSLTDRLNHGYTF. The CDR3 DNA sequence: TGTGCCAGCAGTTACTCGTTGACAGATCGTTTGAATCATGGCTACACCTTC.

This clonotype has ten or more counts. The V and J genes are TRBV7-9 and TRBJ2-1, with no clear D. CDR3 length equals 13 residues. The V end was cut by 5 bases, the J end by 2 bases, with 7 bases between. CDR1 SEHNR and CDR2 FQNEAQ come from the germline V gene (reference sequence). CDR3 amino acids: CASSPNTYNEQFF. The CDR3 DNA reads as TGTGCCAGCAGCCCCAATACCTACAATGAGCAGTTCTTC.

This clonotype occurred many times. This chain links TRBV6-6 with TRBJ1-2; 7 bases match TRBD1. This CDR3 is built from 18 residues. J was trimmed by 1 base and V by 6 bases; bases with no gene match: 17. Looked up from germline, CDR1 is MNHNY and CDR2 is SVGAGI (reference sequence). In DNA form, the CDR3 reads TGTGCCAGCAGACTTCTTCTTTCTACGACAGGGCTTAACTATGGCTACACCTTC. Its protein is CASRLLLSTTGLNYGYTF.

The table lists this clonotype with a few counts. The chain recombines TRBV6-1 with TRBJ1-2; TRBD1 matches at 7 bases. Germline V gene sequence: CDR1 MNHNS, CDR2 SASEGT. There are 15 residues in the CDR3. V trimming: 9 bases; J trimming: 0 bases; junction bases outside the gene matches: 10. CDR3 loop: CASSWDSFTNYGYTF. CDR3 in DNA: TGTGCCAGTTCCTGGGACAGTTTCACTAACTATGGCTACACCTTC.

In this sample, this clonotype turned up many times. This chain uses TRBV4-2 with TRBJ1-2; 8 bases match TRBD1. The CDR3 sequence is 16 residues long. V lost 4 bases and J lost 2; bases outside the gene matches: 9. Germline loops: CDR1 LGHNA, CDR2 YNFKEQ. The DNA for the CDR3 is TGTGCCAGCAGCCGAGATACAGGGGGTCAAAACTATGGCTACACCTTC. It translates to CASSRDTGGQNYGYTF.

The genes are TRBV25-1 and TRBJ2-3; D remains ambiguous. CDR3 length: 13 amino acids. Germline V gene sequence: CDR1 MGHDK, CDR2 SYGVNS. With 5 bases removed from V and 6 bases from J, the gap between germline ends came to 12 bases. The CDR3 reads CASSPAASDTQYF. CDR3 nucleotides: TGTGCCAGCAGTCCCGCCGCAAGCGATACGCAGTATTTT. The full variable domain, completed using reference TRBV25-1 and TRBJ2-3, is EADIYQTPRYLVIGTGKKITLECSQTMGHDKMYWYQQDPGMELHLIHYSYGVNSTEKGDLSSESTVSRIRTEHFPLTLESARPSHTSQYLCASSPAASDTQYFGPGTRLTVL.

This clonotype has a handful of counts. The CDR3 nucleotides are TGTGCCAGCGCGAGAGACTGGAGACAAGAGACCCAGTACTTC. Protein sequence: CASARDWRQETQYF. The chain joins TRBV6-1 to TRBJ2-5, with D uncertain. The CDR3 extends over 14 amino acids. The germline gives CDR1 MNHNS, CDR2 SASEGT. V lost 8 bases to trimming and J lost 2 bases, with 15 bases between them.

This clonotype occurred many times. The rearrangement joins TRBV7-8 to TRBJ1-3, with D unresolved. The germline gives CDR1 SGHVS, CDR2 FQNEAQ. This CDR3 has 17 residues. V lost 0 bases and J 1 base, leaving 13 bases between the germline ends. In nucleotides, the CDR3 is TGTGCCAGCAGCTTAGCAGGCGCGGGAAGATCTGGAAACACCATATATTTT. It translates to CASSLAGAGRSGNTIYF.

The chain combines TRBV4-1 with TRBJ1-1; weak D call: TRBD1 (6 bases). V lost 3 bases and J 2 bases, leaving 10 bases between the germline ends. CDR3 size: 14 residues. Germline V gives CDR1 MGHRA, CDR2 YSYEKL. DNA of the CDR3: TGCGCCAGCAGCCACACCGGGGGCAACACTGAAGCTTTCTTT. As protein: CASSHTGGNTEAFF.

This clonotype was observed many times. The chain joins TRBV12-3 or TRBV12-4 to TRBJ1-1, with D possibly matching TRBD1 (6 bases). CDR3 length equals 13 residues. The ends were cut back, 1 base at V and 3 bases at J, with 6 bases in the middle. Here the CDR3 DNA reads TGTGCCAGCAGTTTAGGACAGGACACTGAAGCTTTCTTT. Translation: CASSLGQDTEAFF.

This clonotype was observed many times. V is TRBV12-3 or TRBV12-4 and J is TRBJ2-2; no clear D. V was pared by 10 bases and J by 1 base, with 10 bases between. This CDR3 has 13 residues. DNA for the CDR3: TGTGCCATTAAGGGTCAGAACACCGGGGAGCTGTTTTTT. As protein: CAIKGQNTGELFF.

This clonotype showed up many times. The V and J genes are TRBV11-2 and TRBJ2-5; D gene uncertain. In germline, CDR1 is SGHAT, CDR2 FQNNGV. Trimming shortened V by 0 bases and J by 5 bases, and 7 bases separated the two germline ends. CDR3 size: 13 residues. The CDR3 protein is CASSLDLWETQYF. The DNA for the CDR3 is TGTGCCAGCAGCTTAGATCTTTGGGAGACCCAGTACTTC.

The CDR3 reads CASSDTGFRTEAFF. The CDR3 region has the DNA TGTGCCAGCAGCGATACAGGGTTCCGTACTGAAGCTTTCTTT. The V gene is TRBV25-1, the J gene TRBJ1-1; D possibly corresponds to TRBD1 (6 bases). The CDR3 consists of 14 residues. V was clipped by 6 bases and J by 5 bases, with 16 bases between them. Per germline, CDR1 MGHDK and CDR2 SYGVNS.

The chain carries TRBV19 and TRBJ1-6, with 7 bases identical to TRBD1. CDR3 length: 15 residues. The germline V gene encodes CDR1 LNHDA and CDR2 SQIVND (reference sequence). V lost 6 bases to trimming and J lost 6 bases; unmatched junction nucleotides: 8. For the CDR3, the DNA is TGTGCCAGTAGACCGGGACAGTGTGGTAATTCACCCCTCCACTTT. Encoded protein: CASRPGQCGNSPLHF.

This clonotype was counted a few times. The J gene is TRBJ1-2, the V gene TRBV20-1, with 7 nucleotides matching TRBD1. The germline V gene has CDR1 DFQATT and CDR2 SNEGSKA (reference sequence). Trimming cost V 2 bases and J 6 bases; bases outside gene matches: 6. The CDR3 length is 13 residues. The CDR3, as DNA: TGCAGTGCTAGATCCGACAGGGTGGATGGCTACACCTTC. Amino acids: CSARSDRVDGYTF.

The chain recombines TRBV2 with TRBJ1-6; no clear D gene. The V and J ends lost 7 bases and 5 bases respectively, with 12 bases between them. Germline V gives CDR1 SNHLY, CDR2 FYNNEI. The CDR3 covers 14 residues. CDR3 loop: CASKVSGDNSPLHF. CDR3 DNA: TGTGCCAGCAAGGTCTCAGGAGATAATTCACCCCTCCACTTT.

Comment on this clonotype: A much bigger clone sits one base away, suggesting this may be a read error. The missing conserved phenylalanine or tryptophan at the end of this CDR3 makes a read error likely. V is TRBV28 and J is TRBJ1-2; no definite D call. V shed 2 bases and J shed 6 bases, with 10 bases lying between them. Germline values: CDR1 MDHEN, CDR2 SYDVKM. The CDR3 totals 13 residues. The CDR3 DNA reads as TGTGCCAGCAGTTTAATCCCCCGAGATGGCTACACCTAC. It codes for CASSLIPRDGYTY.

Only a few counts were recorded for this clonotype. At one end the junction does not follow the germline gene, possibly because of a read error. V is TRBV5-4 and J is TRBJ2-1, with no clear D. The CDR3 has 13 residues. CDR1 is SGHNT, CDR2 YYREEE, per germline (reference sequence). In DNA form, the CDR3 reads TGTGCCAGCAGGTTCACCACCTATAATGAGCAGTTCTTC. It is translated as CASRFTTYNEQFF.

V usage is TRBV6-5 and J usage is TRBJ1-2; no definite D call. Trimming pared 4 bases from V and 8 bases from J, leaving 11 bases between. In germline, CDR1 is MNHEY, CDR2 SVGAGI. The CDR3 sequence is 12 residues long. The CDR3 region has the DNA TGTGCCAGCAGTTTCGTGGGGAGCGGCTACACCTTC. It codes for CASSFVGSGYTF.

V usage is TRBV7-9 and J usage is TRBJ2-1, with 7 bases matching TRBD1. V gave up 5 bases and J gave up 7 bases; unmatched junction bases: 5. CDR1 is SEHNR, CDR2 FQNEAQ, per germline (reference sequence). The CDR3 covers 13 residues. The CDR3 region is CASSPQGRNEQFF. The CDR3 DNA reads TGTGCCAGCAGCCCACAGGGGCGGAATGAGCAGTTCTTC. Full variable domain (missing parts from reference TRBV7-9 and TRBJ2-1): DTGVSQNPRHKITKRGQNVTFRCDPISEHNRLYWYRQTLGQGPEFLTYFQNEAQLEKSRLLSDRFSAERPKGSFSTLEIQRTEQGDSAMYLCASSPQGRNEQFFGPGTRLTVL.

This clonotype showed up just a few times. This chain connects TRBV6-2 or TRBV6-3 to TRBJ1-5; D call uncertain. V was pared by 8 bases and J by 0 bases, with 8 bases between. The CDR3 sequence is 13 residues long. CDR1 MNHEY and CDR2 SVGEGT come from the germline V gene. CDR3 in amino acids: CASGDYSNQPQHF. As DNA, the CDR3 is TGTGCCAGCGGGGATTATAGCAATCAGCCCCAGCATTTT.

The sample holds a few counts of this clonotype. The chain joins TRBV28 to TRBJ1-1; TRBD1 matches 7 bases. CDR3 length equals 15 residues. The germline V gene has CDR1 MDHEN and CDR2 SYDVKM. V dropped 5 bases and J dropped 6; count of bases not matched to a gene: 12. The CDR3 protein is CASSLPRGLGAEAFF. The CDR3 region has the DNA TGTGCCAGCAGTCTACCGAGGGGGCTCGGGGCTGAAGCTTTCTTT.

A few counts support this clonotype. DNA for the CDR3: TGTGCCAGCAGTTTTTTGGGACAGGGTAATCATACGCAGTATTTT. Its protein is CASSFLGQGNHTQYF. V is TRBV28 and J is TRBJ2-3; 9 positions match TRBD1. Losses at the gene ends were 3 bases for V and 7 bases for J; bases not matched to a gene: 8. CDR1 is MDHEN and CDR2 is SYDVKM in the germline V gene. This CDR3 spans 15 amino acids.

This clonotype was seen many times. V gene TRBV7-2 combines with J gene TRBJ2-7, with TRBD2 as a possible D gene (6 bases). Trimming removed 4 bases at V and 4 bases at J, with 17 bases between. The CDR3 spans 15 residues. CDR1 and CDR2 (germline): SGHTA, FQGNSA. The CDR3 nucleotides read TGTGCCAGCAGCTCACCGGGACTGGGACCGTACGAGCAGTACTTC. It translates to CASSSPGLGPYEQYF.

J is TRBJ2-7 and V is TRBV10-3; D might be TRBD1 (5 bases). From germline, CDR1 is ENHRY and CDR2 SYGVKD. The length of the CDR3 is 14 residues. Deletions cut 4 bases from V and 2 bases from J, with 12 bases between. The CDR3 region has the DNA TGTGCCATCAGTGGGGGCATGGTAACCTACGAGCAGTACTTC. Translated: CAISGGMVTYEQYF.